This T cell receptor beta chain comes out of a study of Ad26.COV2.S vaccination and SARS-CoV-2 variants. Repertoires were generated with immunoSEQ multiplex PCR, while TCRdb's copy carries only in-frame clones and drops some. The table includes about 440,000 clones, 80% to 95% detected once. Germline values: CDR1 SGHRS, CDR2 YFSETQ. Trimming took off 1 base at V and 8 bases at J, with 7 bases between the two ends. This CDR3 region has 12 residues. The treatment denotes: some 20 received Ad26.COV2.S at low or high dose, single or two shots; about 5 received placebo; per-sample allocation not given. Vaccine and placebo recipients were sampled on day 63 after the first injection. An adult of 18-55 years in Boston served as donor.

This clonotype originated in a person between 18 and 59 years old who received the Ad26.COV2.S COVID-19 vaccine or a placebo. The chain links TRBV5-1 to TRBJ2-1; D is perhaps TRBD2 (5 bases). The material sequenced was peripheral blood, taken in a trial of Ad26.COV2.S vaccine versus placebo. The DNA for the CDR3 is TGCGCCAGCAGCTTGCTAGCCCATGAGCAGTTCTTC. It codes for CASSLLAHEQFF.